Listed below are T cell receptor beta chains from one sample, sequenced in a study of T cell changes during pregnancy in multiple sclerosis. The assay was immunoSEQ multiplex PCR, and TCRdb's table has in-frame clones only and misses some. This table has 50,000 to 60,000 clones, 92% appearing once. Here the sequenced sample was CD4+ T cells from peripheral blood mononuclear cells, taken after pregnancy. All receptors come from a female donor in good health, enrolled as a control in a pregnancy study. Each CDR3 is given with its conserved first and last residue. The order of the fields is V gene, clone size, D gene, J gene, CDR3 DNA, CDR3 protein. A D gene is named only where the DNA matches it firmly. Size is omitted from some rows. Given values are once, few, many or a class for expanded clones.

TRBV7-3	.	TRBD1	TRBJ1-1	TGTGCCAGCAGCTTCGGACAGGGAGAAGCTTTCTTT	CASSFGQGEAFF
TRBV18	.	TRBD1	TRBJ1-1	TGTGCCAGCTTGGCAGGGGGCACTGAAGCTTTCTTT	CASLAGGTEAFF
TRBV6-6	once	.	TRBJ1-6	TGTGCCAGCAATACAGGCTCCTATAATTCACCCCTCCACTTT	CASNTGSYNSPLHF
TRBV25-1	.	.	TRBJ2-1	TGTGCCAGCAGTGATCTAGGAGGGAAAGACTACAATGAGCAGTTCTTC	CASSDLGGKDYNEQFF
TRBV19	.	.	TRBJ1-6	TGTGCCAGTAGCCCGCGGGACGGTTATAATTCACCCCTCCACTTT	CASSPRDGYNSPLHF
TRBV11-3	.	.	TRBJ1-1	TGTGCCAGCAGCTTAGCGAGGGACACTGAAGCTTTCTTT	CASSLARDTEAFF
TRBV19	.	.	TRBJ1-5	TGTGCCAGTAGTATAAAGGGGGATAGCAATCAGCCCCAGCATTTT	CASSIKGDSNQPQHF
TRBV4-3	once	.	TRBJ1-2	TGCGCCAGCAGCCAAGATGCCACAAACACCTATGGCTACACCTTC	CASSQDATNTYGYTF
TRBV6-5	.	TRBD1	TRBJ1-2	TGTGCCAGCAGGATTGGACAGGGGGCGAGGTGGGGCTACACCTTC	CASRIGQGARWGYTF
TRBV5-5	.	.	TRBJ2-6	TGTGCCAGCAGCCCCACTGGGGCCAACGTCCTGACTTTC	CASSPTGANVLTF
TRBV6-5	once	.	TRBJ2-3	TGTGCCACCAAACGGGCAGATACGCAGTATTTT	CATKRADTQYF
TRBV18	.	TRBD1	TRBJ1-5	TGTGCCAGCTCACCACCGCCAGGGGGCGAGGGTCAGCCCCAGCATTTT	CASSPPPGGEGQPQHF
TRBV5-4	.	TRBD2	TRBJ2-5	TGTGCCAGCAGCCCTCAACTAGCGGGGGTGCAAGAGACCCAGTACTTC	CASSPQLAGVQETQYF
TRBV30	.	.	TRBJ1-1	TGTGCCTGGAGACGGGGGATGATGAACACTGAAGCTTTCTTT	CAWRRGMMNTEAFF
TRBV6-5	.	.	TRBJ2-7	TGTGCCAGCAGTGCCGACCTAGGCTACGAGCAGTACTTC	CASSADLGYEQYF
TRBV19	.	.	TRBJ1-1	TGTGCCAGTAGTATAGGCGGGTTGGGGAACACTGAAGCTTTCTTT	CASSIGGLGNTEAFF
TRBV7-2	.	.	TRBJ2-1	TGTGCCAGCAGCACCAGGAATGAGCAGTTCTTC	CASSTRNEQFF
TRBV5-1	.	TRBD1	TRBJ2-4	TGCGCCAGCAGCCCGGGCCCCGGGACAGGCTTTCAGTACTTC	CASSPGPGTGFQYF
TRBV7-9	once	.	TRBJ2-3	TGTGCCAGCAGCTTAGGTACCGCGGCTAGCACAGATACGCAGTATTTT	CASSLGTAASTDTQYF
TRBV11-2	.	.	TRBJ1-1	TGTGCCAGCAGCTTAGATCGAGTAGCGGCGGCGGCATTTTACACTGAAGCTTTCTTT	CASSLDRVAAAAFYTEAFF
TRBV7-9	.	TRBD1	TRBJ1-2	TGTGCCAGCAGCGTAGCGGGACAGGGGAATGACTATGGCTACACCTTC	CASSVAGQGNDYGYTF
TRBV28	few	.	TRBJ1-4	TGTGCCAGCAATGAGGGATTTAATGAAAAACTGTTTTTT	CASNEGFNEKLFF
TRBV18	.	TRBD1	TRBJ1-1	TGTGCCAGCTCACCACCGAGGACAGGGTTAGGTACTGAAGCTTTCTTT	CASSPPRTGLGTEAFF
TRBV27	.	.	TRBJ1-2	TGTGCCAGCAGTTTTAGGGGTGCCTATGGCTACACCTTC	CASSFRGAYGYTF
TRBV28	.	.	TRBJ1-6	TGTGCCAGCAGTTTAAGAGGGTGGAATTCACCCCTCCACTTT	CASSLRGWNSPLHF
TRBV11-3	.	TRBD1	TRBJ1-2	TGTGCCAGCTTCCGACAGGGGGCCTTGGGCTACACCTTC	CASFRQGALGYTF
TRBV28	.	TRBD1	TRBJ1-2	TGTGCCAGCAGACCGACAGGGGAACAAGGCTACACCTTC	CASRPTGEQGYTF
TRBV19	.	TRBD1	TRBJ1-5	TGTGCCAGTAAGCCCGGGGACAGGGGGCTTAGTCAGCCCCAGCATTTT	CASKPGDRGLSQPQHF
TRBV7-9	.	.	TRBJ2-7	TGTGCCAGCAGCTCCTCGGGCGGGCGCTCCTACGAGCAGTACTTC	CASSSSGGRSYEQYF
TRBV25-1	.	.	TRBJ1-2	TGTGCCAGCAGTGAATATGGGGAGGTCTACACCTTC	CASSEYGEVYTF
TRBV5-1	.	TRBD1	TRBJ2-3	TGCGCCAGCAGCTTACAGGGGCCCACAGATACGCAGTATTTT	CASSLQGPTDTQYF
TRBV9	.	TRBD1	TRBJ2-2	TGTGCCAGCAGCACGGGACAGGGGAACACCGGGGAGCTGTTTTTT	CASSTGQGNTGELFF
TRBV6-4	.	TRBD1	TRBJ2-3	TGTGCCAGCAGTGACCCGACCGCGGGACAGGGGCCCGCAGATACGCAGTATTTT	CASSDPTAGQGPADTQYF
TRBV5-4	.	.	TRBJ1-1	TGTGCCAGCAGCTTGCGCAAGGGGGTGGGAGCTTTCTTT	CASSLRKGVGAFF
TRBV15	.	.	TRBJ1-2	TGTGCCACCAGCAGAGGGTCCGGGTCTGTCAATGGCTACACCTTC	CATSRGSGSVNGYTF
TRBV10-3	.	.	TRBJ1-1	TGTGCCATCAGTGTCGGGAACACTGAAGCTTTCTTT	CAISVGNTEAFF
TRBV19	.	.	TRBJ1-1	TGTGCCAGTAGTATTGGTGGGGGCCGGAACACTGAAGCTTTCTTT	CASSIGGGRNTEAFF
TRBV4-1	.	TRBD1	TRBJ2-1	TGCGCCAGCAGCCAAAGGGACAGCTACAATGAGCAGTTCTTC	CASSQRDSYNEQFF
TRBV2	.	TRBD1	TRBJ2-7	TGTGCCAGCAGTGAACAAAGGGGGCGCGGATACGAGCAGTACTTC	CASSEQRGRGYEQYF
TRBV18	.	TRBD2	TRBJ2-5	TGTGCCAGCTCACCAATCCCGACTAGCGGGGGACAAGAGACCCAGTACTTC	CASSPIPTSGGQETQYF